The sequence of this T cell receptor (beta chain) was determined in a study of CD8+ T cells in alopecia areata. CDR3 length: 13 residues. In germline, CDR1 is MNHEY, CDR2 SVGAGI. The V and J ends lost 2 bases and 4 bases respectively, with 8 bases between them. Reverse transcribed after extraction, RNA yielded cDNA as the sequencing template. Generated by immunoSEQ multiplex PCR, the TCRdb table keeps only in-frame clones and is missing some. Here the sample spans about 200,000 clones, roughly three fifths being singletons. The clonotype comes from a human donor in good health. The sequenced sample consisted of CD8+ T cells sorted from blood. This rearrangement joins TRBV6-5 to TRBJ2-5; no reliable D call. The CDR3 nucleotides are TGTGCCAGCAGTTACGGCCAGTCAGAGACCCAGTACTTC. This sequence encodes CASSYGQSETQYF.